These 9 T cell receptor beta chains came from one sample sequenced in a study of T cells after yellow fever vaccination. TCRdb fed the 5' RACE reads into MiXCR, producing one record per CDR3 protein. Of 100,000 to 150,000 distinct CDR3 sequences listed, roughly 6.7% are singletons. Material: CD4+ T cells sorted from PBMCs, obtained less than 11 days after the first yellow fever vaccination. All receptors come from a man younger than 35 who received the YFV17D yellow fever vaccine.

This clonotype was counted many times. The chain recombines TRBV4-3 with TRBJ2-1; D ambiguous. Trimming left V 0 bases short and J 5 bases short, with 11 bases between. Germline V gives CDR1 LGHNA, CDR2 YSLEER. The CDR3 consists of 15 residues. CDR3 loop: CASSQEISGHNEQFF. In DNA form, the CDR3 reads TGCGCCAGCAGCCAAGAAATCTCGGGCCACAATGAGCAGTTCTTC.

The V and J genes are TRBV5-1 and TRBJ1-1; TRBD1 matches at 8 bases. Germline loops: CDR1 SGHRS, CDR2 YFSETQ. This CDR3 comprises 14 residues. With V trimmed by 5 bases and J by 1 base, 4 bases remained unmatched. CDR3 protein: CASRRDRTNTEAFF. The CDR3 region has the DNA TGCGCCAGCAGACGGGACAGGACGAACACTGAAGCTTTCTTT.

On this clonotype itself: A junction boundary mismatches the germline segment, possibly from a read error. The chain carries TRBV7-7 and TRBJ2-2; D may be TRBD1 (5 bases). Germline CDR1 reads SSHAT; CDR2 reads FNYEAQ (reference sequence). This CDR3 has 14 amino acids. The CDR3 region is CASSLQADTGELFF. CDR3 DNA: TGTGCTAGCAGCTTACAGGCTGACACGGGGGAGCTGTTTTTT.

This clonotype occurred many times. The genes are TRBV3-1 and TRBJ1-1, with 10 positions matching TRBD1. The CDR3 extends over 16 amino acids. Germline V gene lookup returns CDR1 LGHDT and CDR2 YNNKEL (reference sequence). With V trimmed by 5 bases and J by 0 bases, 6 bases remained unmatched. The CDR3 reads CASSAGQGTMNTEAFF. DNA for the CDR3: TGTGCCAGCAGCGCGGGACAGGGGACCATGAACACTGAAGCTTTCTTT. Full variable domain (rest looked up from reference TRBV3-1 and TRBJ1-1): DTAVSQTPKYLVTQMGNDKSIKCEQNLGHDTMYWYKQDSKKFLKIMFSYNNKELIINETVPNRFSPKSPDKAHLNLHINSLELGDSAVYFCASSAGQGTMNTEAFFGQGTRLTVV.

This clonotype was seen repeatedly, ten times or more. This chain links TRBV12-3 or TRBV12-4 with TRBJ2-3; D not certain. V was shortened by 2 bases and J by 2 bases, with 11 bases between the two germline ends. CDR3 length equals 15 residues. CDR3 in amino acids: CASSLLRSTTDTQYF. In nucleotides, the CDR3 is TGTGCCAGCAGTTTATTGCGTAGTACCACAGATACGCAGTATTTT.

In its sample, this clonotype was seen many times. CDR3 loop: CASSLQDEQFF. CDR3 coding DNA: TGTGCCAGCAGCTTACAAGACGAGCAGTTCTTC. The chain combines TRBV7-9 with TRBJ2-1; D unclear. The ends were cut back, 2 bases at V and 10 bases at J, with 6 bases in the middle. This CDR3 has 11 amino acids. Germline lookup yields CDR1 SEHNR and CDR2 FQNEAQ (reference sequence). Full variable domain (missing parts from reference TRBV7-9 and TRBJ2-1): DTGVSQNPRHKITKRGQNVTFRCDPISEHNRLYWYRQTLGQGPEFLTYFQNEAQLEKSRLLSDRFSAERPKGSFSTLEIQRTEQGDSAMYLCASSLQDEQFFGPGTRLTVL.

Ten or more counts support this clonotype. The gene calls are TRBV5-1 and TRBJ2-1; D might be TRBD1 or TRBD2, each matching 5 bases. V was shortened by 3 bases and J by 6 bases, with 16 bases between the two germline ends. This CDR3 region has 15 residues. Looked up from germline, CDR1 is SGHRS and CDR2 is YFSETQ. DNA of the CDR3: TGCGCCAGCAGCTCCCGAGGGGACGGGACCAATGAGCAGTTCTTC. Residues: CASSSRGDGTNEQFF. The complete variable domain, with remaining parts taken from reference TRBV5-1 and TRBJ2-1, reads KAGVTQTPRYLIKTRGQQVTLSCSPISGHRSVSWYQQTPGQGLQFLFEYFSETQRNKGNFPGRFSGRQFSNSRSEMNVSTLELGDSALYLCASSSRGDGTNEQFFGPGTRLTVL.

This clonotype was observed at least ten times. V and J are TRBV5-1 and TRBJ1-1, with D perhaps matching TRBD1 (5 bases). This CDR3 region has 15 residues. The V gene's germline CDR1 is SGHRS and CDR2 YFSETQ. The V and J ends lost 0 bases and 0 bases respectively, with 9 bases between them. Written as DNA, the CDR3 is TGCGCCAGCAGCTTGGAGACAGCCATGAACACTGAAGCTTTCTTT. Encoded protein: CASSLETAMNTEAFF.

This clonotype showed up many times. The genes are TRBV4-3 and TRBJ1-6; D remains ambiguous. Trimming cost V 0 bases and J 9 bases, with 6 bases left between them. Germline CDR1 is LGHNA and CDR2 is YSLEER. The CDR3 has 13 amino acids. The CDR3, as DNA: TGCGCCAGCAGCCAAGATAGGGTTTCACCCCTCCACTTT. Its protein product is CASSQDRVSPLHF.